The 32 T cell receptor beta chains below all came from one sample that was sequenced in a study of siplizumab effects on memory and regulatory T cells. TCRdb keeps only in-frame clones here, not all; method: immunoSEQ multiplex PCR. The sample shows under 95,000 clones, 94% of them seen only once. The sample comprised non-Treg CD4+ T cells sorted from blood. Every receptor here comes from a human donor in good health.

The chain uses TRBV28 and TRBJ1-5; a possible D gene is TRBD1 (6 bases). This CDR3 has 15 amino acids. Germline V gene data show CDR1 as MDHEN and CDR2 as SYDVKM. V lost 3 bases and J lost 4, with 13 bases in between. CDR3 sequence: CASSFLGQSNQPQHF. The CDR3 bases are TGTGCCAGCAGTTTTCTCGGACAGTCAAATCAGCCCCAGCATTTT. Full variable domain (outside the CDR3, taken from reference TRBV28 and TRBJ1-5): DVKVTQSSRYLVKRTGEKVFLECVQDMDHENMFWYRQDPGLGLRLIYFSYDVKMKEKGDIPEGYSVSREKKERFSLILESASTNQTSMYLCASSFLGQSNQPQHFGDGTRLSIL.

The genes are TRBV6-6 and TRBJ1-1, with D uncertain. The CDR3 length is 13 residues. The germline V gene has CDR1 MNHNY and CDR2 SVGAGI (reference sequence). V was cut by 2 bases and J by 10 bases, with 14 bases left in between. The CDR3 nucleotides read TGTGCCAGCAGTTACGGTCCAAACCTGGGAGCTTTCTTT. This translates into CASSYGPNLGAFF.

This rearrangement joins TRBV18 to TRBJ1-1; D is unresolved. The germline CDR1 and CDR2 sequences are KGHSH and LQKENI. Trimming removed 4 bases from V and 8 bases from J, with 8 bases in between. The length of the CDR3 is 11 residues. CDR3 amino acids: CASSQREEAFF. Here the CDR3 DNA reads TGTGCCAGCTCACAACGGGAGGAAGCTTTCTTT.

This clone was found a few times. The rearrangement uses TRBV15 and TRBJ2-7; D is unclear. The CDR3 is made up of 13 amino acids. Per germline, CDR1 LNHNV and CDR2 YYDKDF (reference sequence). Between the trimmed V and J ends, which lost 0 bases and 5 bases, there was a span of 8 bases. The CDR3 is CATSRDMGHEQYF. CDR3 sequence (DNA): TGTGCCACCAGCAGAGATATGGGTCACGAGCAGTACTTC.

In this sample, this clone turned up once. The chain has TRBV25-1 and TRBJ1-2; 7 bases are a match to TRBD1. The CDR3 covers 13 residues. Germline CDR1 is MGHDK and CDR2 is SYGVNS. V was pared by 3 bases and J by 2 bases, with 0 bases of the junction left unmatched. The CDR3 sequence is CASSEGQNYGYTF. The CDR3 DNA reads TGTGCCAGCAGTGAGGGACAGAACTATGGCTACACCTTC.

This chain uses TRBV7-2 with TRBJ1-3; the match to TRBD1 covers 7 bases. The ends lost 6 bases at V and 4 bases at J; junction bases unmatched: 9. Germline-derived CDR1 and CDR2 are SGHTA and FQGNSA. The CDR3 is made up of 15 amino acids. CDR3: CASSFHRQGGNTIYF. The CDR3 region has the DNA TGTGCCAGCAGTTTTCACCGACAGGGAGGAAACACCATATATTTT.

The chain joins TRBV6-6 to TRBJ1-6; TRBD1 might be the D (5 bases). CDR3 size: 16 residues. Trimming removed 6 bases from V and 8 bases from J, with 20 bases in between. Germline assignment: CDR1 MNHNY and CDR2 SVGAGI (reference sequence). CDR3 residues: CASRPSGGKRDSPLHF. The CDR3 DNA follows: TGTGCCAGCAGACCCAGTGGGGGGAAGAGAGATTCACCCCTCCACTTT.

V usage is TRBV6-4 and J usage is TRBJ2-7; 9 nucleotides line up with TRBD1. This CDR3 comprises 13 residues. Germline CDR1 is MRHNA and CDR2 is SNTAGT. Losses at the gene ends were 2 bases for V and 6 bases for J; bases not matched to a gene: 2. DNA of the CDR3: TGTGCCAGCAGTGACACAGGGGGCGCCGAGCAGTACTTC. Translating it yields CASSDTGGAEQYF.

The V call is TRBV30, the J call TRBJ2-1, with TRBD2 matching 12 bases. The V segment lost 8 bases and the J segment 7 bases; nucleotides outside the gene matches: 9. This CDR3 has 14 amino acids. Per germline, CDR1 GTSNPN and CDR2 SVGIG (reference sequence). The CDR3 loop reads CAGDTSGGLNEQFF. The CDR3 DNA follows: TGTGCCGGAGATACTAGCGGGGGGTTAAATGAGCAGTTCTTC. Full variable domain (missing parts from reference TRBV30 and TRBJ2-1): SQTIHQWPATLVQPVGSPLSLECTVEGTSNPNLYWYRQAAGRGLQLLFYSVGIGQISSEVPQNLSASRPQDRQFILSSKKLLLSDSGFYLCAGDTSGGLNEQFFGPGTRLTVL.

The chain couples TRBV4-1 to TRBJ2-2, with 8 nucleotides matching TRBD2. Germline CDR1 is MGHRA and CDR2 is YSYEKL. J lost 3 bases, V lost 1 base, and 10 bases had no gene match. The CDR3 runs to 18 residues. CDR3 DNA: TGCGCCAGCAGCCAAGGGACCGGCGGGGGGTCTTACACCGGGGAGCTGTTTTTT. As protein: CASSQGTGGGSYTGELFF.

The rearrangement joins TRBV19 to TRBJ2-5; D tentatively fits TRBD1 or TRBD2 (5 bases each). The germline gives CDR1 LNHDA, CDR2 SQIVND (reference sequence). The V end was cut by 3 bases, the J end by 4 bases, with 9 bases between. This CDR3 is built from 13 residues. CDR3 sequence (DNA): TGTGCCAGTAGTATTCAGAGGGGAGAGACCCAGTACTTC. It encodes CASSIQRGETQYF.

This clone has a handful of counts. Here the CDR3 reads CASSGQTKGNQPQHF. The CDR3, as DNA: TGTGCCAGCTCGGGACAGACGAAAGGCAATCAGCCCCAGCATTTT. The chain recombines TRBV6-4 with TRBJ1-5; TRBD1 aligns across 7 bases. This CDR3 is 15 amino acids long. The germline CDR1 and CDR2 sequences are MRHNA and SNTAGT. V shed 8 bases, J shed 2 bases, and the junction held 9 bases outside the gene matches.

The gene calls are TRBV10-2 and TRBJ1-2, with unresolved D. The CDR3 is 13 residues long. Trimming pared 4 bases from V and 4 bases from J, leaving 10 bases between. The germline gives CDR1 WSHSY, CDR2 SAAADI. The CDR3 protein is CASSVEFAYGYTF. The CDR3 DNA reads TGCGCCAGCAGTGTGGAGTTTGCCTATGGCTACACCTTC.

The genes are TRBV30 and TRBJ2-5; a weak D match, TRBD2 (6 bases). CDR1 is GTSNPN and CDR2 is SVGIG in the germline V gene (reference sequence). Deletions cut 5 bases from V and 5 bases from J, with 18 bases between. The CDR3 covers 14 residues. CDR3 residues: CAWAEALAYETQYF. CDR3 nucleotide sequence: TGTGCCTGGGCTGAAGCGCTAGCGTACGAGACCCAGTACTTC.

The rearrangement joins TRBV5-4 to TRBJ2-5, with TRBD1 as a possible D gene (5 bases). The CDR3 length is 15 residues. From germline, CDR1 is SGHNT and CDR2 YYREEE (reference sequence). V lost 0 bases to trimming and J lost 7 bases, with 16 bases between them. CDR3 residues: CASSLGQPAPGTQYF. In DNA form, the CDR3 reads TGTGCCAGCAGCTTGGGACAGCCAGCCCCGGGGACCCAGTACTTC. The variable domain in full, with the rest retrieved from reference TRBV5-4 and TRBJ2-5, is ETGVTQSPTHLIKTRGQQVTLRCSSQSGHNTVSWYQQALGQGPQFIFQYYREEENGRGNFPPRFSGLQFPNYSSELNVNALELDDSALYLCASSLGQPAPGTQYFGPGTRLLVL.

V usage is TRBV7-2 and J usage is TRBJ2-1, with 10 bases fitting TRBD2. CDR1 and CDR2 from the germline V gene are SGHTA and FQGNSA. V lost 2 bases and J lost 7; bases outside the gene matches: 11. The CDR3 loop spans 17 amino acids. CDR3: CASSLRWASGRRNEQFF. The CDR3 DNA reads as TGTGCCAGCAGCTTAAGATGGGCTAGCGGGAGAAGAAATGAGCAGTTCTTC.

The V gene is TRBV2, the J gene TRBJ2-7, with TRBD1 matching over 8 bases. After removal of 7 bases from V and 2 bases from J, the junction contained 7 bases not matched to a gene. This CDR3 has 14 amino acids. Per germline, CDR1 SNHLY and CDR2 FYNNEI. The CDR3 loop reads CASNPGQETYEQYF. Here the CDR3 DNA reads TGTGCCAGCAACCCGGGACAGGAGACCTACGAGCAGTACTTC.

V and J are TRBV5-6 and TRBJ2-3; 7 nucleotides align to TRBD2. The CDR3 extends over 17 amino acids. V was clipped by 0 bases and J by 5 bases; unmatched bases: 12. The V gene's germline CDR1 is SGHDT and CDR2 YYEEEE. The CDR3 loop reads CASSLAELRLAGDTQYF. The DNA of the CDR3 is TGTGCCAGCAGCTTGGCCGAACTCCGACTAGCTGGAGATACGCAGTATTTT.

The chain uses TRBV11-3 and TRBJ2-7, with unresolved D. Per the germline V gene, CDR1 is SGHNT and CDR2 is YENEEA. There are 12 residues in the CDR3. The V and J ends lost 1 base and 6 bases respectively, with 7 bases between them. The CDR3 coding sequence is TGTGCCAGCAGCTTAGTTACGACCGAGCAGTACTTC. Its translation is CASSLVTTEQYF. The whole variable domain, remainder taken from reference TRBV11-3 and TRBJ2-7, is EAGVVQSPRYKIIEKKQPVAFWCNPISGHNTLYWYLQNLGQGPELLIRYENEEAVDDSQLPKDRFSAERLKGVDSTLKIQPAELGDSAVYLCASSLVTTEQYFGPGTRLTVT.

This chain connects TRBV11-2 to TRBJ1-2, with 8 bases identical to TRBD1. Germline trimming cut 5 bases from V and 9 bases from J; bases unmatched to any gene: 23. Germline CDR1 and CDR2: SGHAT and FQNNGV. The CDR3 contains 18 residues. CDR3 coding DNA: TGTGCCAGCAGCCAGACTACCGGGACAGGTTCTCTTTTTTACCGCTACACCTTC. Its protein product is CASSQTTGTGSLFYRYTF.

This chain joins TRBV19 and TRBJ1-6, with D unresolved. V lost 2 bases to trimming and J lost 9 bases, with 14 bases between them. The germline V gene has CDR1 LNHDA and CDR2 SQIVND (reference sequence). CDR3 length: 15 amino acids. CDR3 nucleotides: TGTGCCAGTAGTATACAAGGCCAGCTTAGTTCACCCCTCCACTTT. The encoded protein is CASSIQGQLSSPLHF.

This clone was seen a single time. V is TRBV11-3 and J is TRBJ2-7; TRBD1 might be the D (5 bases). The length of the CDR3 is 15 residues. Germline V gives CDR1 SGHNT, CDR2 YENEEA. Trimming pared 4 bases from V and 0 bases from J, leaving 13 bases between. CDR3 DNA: TGTGCCAGCAGCTCCCCGCCCCAGGGCTCCTACGAGCAGTACTTC. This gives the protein CASSSPPQGSYEQYF.

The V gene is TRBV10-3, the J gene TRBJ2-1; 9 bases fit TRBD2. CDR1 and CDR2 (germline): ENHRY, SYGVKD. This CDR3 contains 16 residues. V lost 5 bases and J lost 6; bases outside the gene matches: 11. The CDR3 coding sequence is TGTGCCATCAGTCCGACTAGCGGCCCGTGGGGCAATGAGCAGTTCTTC. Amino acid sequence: CAISPTSGPWGNEQFF.

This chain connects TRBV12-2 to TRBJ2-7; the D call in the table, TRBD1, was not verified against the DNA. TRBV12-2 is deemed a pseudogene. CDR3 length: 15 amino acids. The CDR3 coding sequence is TGTGCAAGTCGCTGTGCCCCCGGGACACCCTACGAGCAGTACTTC. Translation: CASRCAPGTPYEQYF.

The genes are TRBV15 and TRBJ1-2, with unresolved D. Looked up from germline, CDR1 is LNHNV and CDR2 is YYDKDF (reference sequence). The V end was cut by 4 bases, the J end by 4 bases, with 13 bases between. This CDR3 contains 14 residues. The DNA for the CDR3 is TGTGCCACCAGCACCCGGAACGTAGGCTATGGCTACACCTTC. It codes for CATSTRNVGYGYTF.

As DNA, the CDR3 is TGTGCCAGCAGCCCGGGACAGTCTTATGGCTACACCTTC. Its translation: CASSPGQSYGYTF. This sequence joins TRBV14 and TRBJ1-2, with 7 bases fitting TRBD1. The trim removed 4 bases at V and 5 bases at J, leaving 4 bases unmatched. This CDR3 region has 13 residues. Per germline, CDR1 SGHDN and CDR2 FVKESK.

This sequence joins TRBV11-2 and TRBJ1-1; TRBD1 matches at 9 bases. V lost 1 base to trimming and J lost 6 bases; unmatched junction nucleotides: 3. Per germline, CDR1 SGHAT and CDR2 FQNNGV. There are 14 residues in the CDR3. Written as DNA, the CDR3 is TGTGCCAGCAGCTTAGGGACAGGGGTAGCTGAAGCTTTCTTT. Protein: CASSLGTGVAEAFF.

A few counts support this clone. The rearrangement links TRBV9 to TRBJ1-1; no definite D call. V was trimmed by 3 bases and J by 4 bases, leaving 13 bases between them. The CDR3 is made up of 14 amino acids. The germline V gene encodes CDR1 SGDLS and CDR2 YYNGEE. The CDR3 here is CASSAELSGTEAFF. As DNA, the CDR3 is TGTGCCAGCAGCGCCGAGTTGAGTGGCACTGAAGCTTTCTTT.

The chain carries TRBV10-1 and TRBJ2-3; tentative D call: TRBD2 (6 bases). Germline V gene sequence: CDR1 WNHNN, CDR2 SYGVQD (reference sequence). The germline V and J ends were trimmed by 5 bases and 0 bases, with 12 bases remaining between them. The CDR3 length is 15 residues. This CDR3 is CASSSSSVSTDTQYF. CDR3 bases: TGCGCCAGCAGTTCTTCTAGCGTTAGCACAGATACGCAGTATTTT.

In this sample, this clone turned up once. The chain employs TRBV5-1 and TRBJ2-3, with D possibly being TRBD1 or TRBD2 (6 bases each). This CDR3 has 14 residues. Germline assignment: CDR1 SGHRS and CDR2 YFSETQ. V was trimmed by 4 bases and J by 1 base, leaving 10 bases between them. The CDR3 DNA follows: TGCGCCAGCAGCCCGGGGGCCCGCACAGATACGCAGTATTTT. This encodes CASSPGARTDTQYF.

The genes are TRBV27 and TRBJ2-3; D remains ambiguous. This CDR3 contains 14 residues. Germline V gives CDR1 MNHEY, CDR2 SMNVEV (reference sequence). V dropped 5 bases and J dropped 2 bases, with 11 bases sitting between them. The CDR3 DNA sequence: TGTGCCAGCAGTCCCCTTCGACCCACAGATACGCAGTATTTT. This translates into CASSPLRPTDTQYF.

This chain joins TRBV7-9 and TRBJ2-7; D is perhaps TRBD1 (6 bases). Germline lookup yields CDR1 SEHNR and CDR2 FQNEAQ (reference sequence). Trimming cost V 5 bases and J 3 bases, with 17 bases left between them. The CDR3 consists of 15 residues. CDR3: CASSHAMTGIYEQYF. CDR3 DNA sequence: TGTGCCAGCAGCCACGCGATGACAGGAATCTACGAGCAGTACTTC. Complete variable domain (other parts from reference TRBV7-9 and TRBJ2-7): DTGVSQNPRHKITKRGQNVTFRCDPISEHNRLYWYRQTLGQGPEFLTYFQNEAQLEKSRLLSDRFSAERPKGSFSTLEIQRTEQGDSAMYLCASSHAMTGIYEQYFGPGTRLTVT.